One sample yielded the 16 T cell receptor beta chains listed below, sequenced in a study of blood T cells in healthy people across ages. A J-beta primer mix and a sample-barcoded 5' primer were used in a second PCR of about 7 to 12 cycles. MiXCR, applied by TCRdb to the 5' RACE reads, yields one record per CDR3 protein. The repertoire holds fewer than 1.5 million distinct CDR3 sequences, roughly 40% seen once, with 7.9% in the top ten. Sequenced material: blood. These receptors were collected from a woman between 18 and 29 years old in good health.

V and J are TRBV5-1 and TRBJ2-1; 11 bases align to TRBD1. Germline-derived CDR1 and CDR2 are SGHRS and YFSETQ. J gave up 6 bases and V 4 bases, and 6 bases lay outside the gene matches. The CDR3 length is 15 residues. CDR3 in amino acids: CASSPGQGEANEQFF. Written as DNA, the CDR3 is TGCGCCAGCAGCCCGGGACAGGGGGAGGCCAATGAGCAGTTCTTC.

The CDR3 loop reads CASSKGAGEAFF. The CDR3 DNA follows: TGTGCCAGCAGTAAGGGGGCCGGTGAAGCTTTCTTT. This chain uses TRBV2 with TRBJ1-1, with 7 bases lining up with TRBD1. Looked up from germline, CDR1 is SNHLY and CDR2 is FYNNEI. V shed 5 bases and J 7 bases; nucleotides not matched to a gene: 4. The CDR3 sequence is 12 residues long.

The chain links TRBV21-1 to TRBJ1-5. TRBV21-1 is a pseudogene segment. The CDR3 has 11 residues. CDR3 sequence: CASTEEGPQHF. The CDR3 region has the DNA TGTGCCAGCACCGAAGAGGGGCCCCAGCATTTT.

CDR3 nucleotides: TGCGCCAGCAGCCAAATGGGTACTGAAGCTTTCTTT. It is translated as CASSQMGTEAFF. The rearrangement links TRBV4-1 to TRBJ1-1, with D unresolved. The length of the CDR3 is 12 residues. The V end was cut by 2 bases, the J end by 5 bases, with 6 bases between. CDR1 and CDR2 from the germline V gene are MGHRA and YSYEKL.

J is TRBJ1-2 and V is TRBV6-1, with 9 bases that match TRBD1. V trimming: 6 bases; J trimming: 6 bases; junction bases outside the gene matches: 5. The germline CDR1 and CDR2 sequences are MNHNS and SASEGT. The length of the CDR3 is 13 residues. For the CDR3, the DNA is TGTGCCAGCAGCCGGGACAGGGATAATGGCTACACCTTC. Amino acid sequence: CASSRDRDNGYTF.

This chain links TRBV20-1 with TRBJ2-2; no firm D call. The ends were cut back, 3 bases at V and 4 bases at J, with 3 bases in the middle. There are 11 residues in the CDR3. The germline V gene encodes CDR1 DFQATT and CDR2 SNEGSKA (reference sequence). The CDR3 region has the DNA TGCAGTGCTAGCTTCACCGGGGAGCTGTTTTTT. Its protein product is CSASFTGELFF.

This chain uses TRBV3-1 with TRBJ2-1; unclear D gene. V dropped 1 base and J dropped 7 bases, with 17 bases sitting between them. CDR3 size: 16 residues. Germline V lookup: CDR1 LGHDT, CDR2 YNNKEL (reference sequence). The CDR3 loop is CASSQVSHLPRNEQFF. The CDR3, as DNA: TGTGCCAGCAGCCAAGTCTCCCATCTCCCGAGGAATGAGCAGTTCTTC.

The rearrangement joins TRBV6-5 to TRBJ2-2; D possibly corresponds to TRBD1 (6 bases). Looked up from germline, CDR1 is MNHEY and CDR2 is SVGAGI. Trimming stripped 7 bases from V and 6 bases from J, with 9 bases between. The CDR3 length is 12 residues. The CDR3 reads CASKRGSGELFF. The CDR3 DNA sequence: TGTGCCAGCAAGAGGGGGTCCGGGGAGCTGTTTTTT.

The CDR3 nucleotides are TGCGCCAGCAGTGAGTTCCAGCGGGCCTACAATGAGCAGTTCTTC. This encodes CASSEFQRAYNEQFF. The chain recombines TRBV10-1 with TRBJ2-1, with D perhaps matching TRBD2 (6 bases). Trimming left V 1 base short and J 2 bases short, with 9 bases between. This CDR3 comprises 15 residues. The germline V gene has CDR1 WNHNN and CDR2 SYGVQD (reference sequence).

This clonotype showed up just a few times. The CDR3 region has the DNA TGCAGTGCTAGTTCTAGCACCTACGAGCAGTACTTC. It encodes CSASSSTYEQYF. This chain links TRBV20-1 with TRBJ2-7, with TRBD2 as a possible D gene (5 bases). Germline V lookup: CDR1 DFQATT, CDR2 SNEGSKA (reference sequence). V was trimmed by 3 bases and J by 2 bases, leaving 8 bases between them. This CDR3 has 12 residues.

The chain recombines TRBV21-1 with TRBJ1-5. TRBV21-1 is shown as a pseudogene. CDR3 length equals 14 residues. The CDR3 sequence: CASITYYLNQPQHF. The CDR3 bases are TGTGCCAGCATAACTTACTACCTCAATCAGCCCCAGCATTTT.

This CDR3 reads CASSYGWDGSYEQYF. Here the CDR3 DNA reads TGTGCCAGCAGTTACGGTTGGGACGGCTCCTACGAGCAGTACTTC. The chain has TRBV6-2 or TRBV6-3 and TRBJ2-7; the D gene could be TRBD1 or TRBD2 (5 bases each). This CDR3 has 15 amino acids. V was trimmed by 2 bases and J by 0 bases, leaving 11 bases between them. Per germline, CDR1 MNHEY and CDR2 SVGEGT.

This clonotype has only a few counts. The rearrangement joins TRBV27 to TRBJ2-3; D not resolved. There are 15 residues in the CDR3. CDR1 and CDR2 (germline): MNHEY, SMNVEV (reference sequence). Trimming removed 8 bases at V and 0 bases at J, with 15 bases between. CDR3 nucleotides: TGTGCCAGCGTGAGAAACCCGTCTAGCACAGATACGCAGTATTTT. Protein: CASVRNPSSTDTQYF.

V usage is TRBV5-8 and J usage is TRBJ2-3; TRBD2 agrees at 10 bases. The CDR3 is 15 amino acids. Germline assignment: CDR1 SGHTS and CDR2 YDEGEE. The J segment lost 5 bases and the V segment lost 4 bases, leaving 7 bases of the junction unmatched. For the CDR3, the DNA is TGTGCCAGCAGCGAAAGCGGGAGGGGTGGAGATACGCAGTATTTT. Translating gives CASSESGRGGDTQYF.

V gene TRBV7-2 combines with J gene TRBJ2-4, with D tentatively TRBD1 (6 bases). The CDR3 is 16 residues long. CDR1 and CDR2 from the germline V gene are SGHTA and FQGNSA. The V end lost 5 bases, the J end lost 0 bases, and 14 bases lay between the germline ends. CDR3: CASSRQAELAKNIQYF. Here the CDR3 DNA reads TGTGCCAGCAGCAGACAGGCGGAACTAGCCAAAAACATTCAGTACTTC.

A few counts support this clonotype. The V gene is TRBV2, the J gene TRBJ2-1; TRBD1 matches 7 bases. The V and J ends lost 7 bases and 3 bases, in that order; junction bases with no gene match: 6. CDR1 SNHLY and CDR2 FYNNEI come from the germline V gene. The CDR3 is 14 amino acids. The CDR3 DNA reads TGTGCCAGCAAAGAAACAGGGGTCTACAATGAGCAGTTCTTC. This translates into CASKETGVYNEQFF.